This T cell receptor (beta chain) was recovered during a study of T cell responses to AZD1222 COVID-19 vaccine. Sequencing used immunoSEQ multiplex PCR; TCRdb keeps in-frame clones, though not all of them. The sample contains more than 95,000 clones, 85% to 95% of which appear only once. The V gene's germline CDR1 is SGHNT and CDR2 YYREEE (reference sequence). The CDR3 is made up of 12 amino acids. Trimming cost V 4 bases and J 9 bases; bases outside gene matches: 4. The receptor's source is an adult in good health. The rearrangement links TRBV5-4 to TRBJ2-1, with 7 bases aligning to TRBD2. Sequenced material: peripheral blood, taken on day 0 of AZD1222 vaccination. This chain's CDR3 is CASSLGGIEQFF. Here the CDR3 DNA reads TGTGCCAGCAGCCTGGGAGGGATTGAGCAGTTCTTC. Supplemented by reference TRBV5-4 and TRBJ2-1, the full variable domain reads ETGVTQSPTHLIKTRGQQVTLRCSSQSGHNTVSWYQQALGQGPQFIFQYYREEENGRGNFPPRFSGLQFPNYSSELNVNALELDDSALYLCASSLGGIEQFFGPGTRLTVL.